One and the same sample provided the 32 T cell receptor beta chains below, sequenced in a study of cytomegalovirus exposure and HLA in healthy donors. PCR amplification relied on 60 Vbeta primers (plus 13 Jbeta primers). Measured with immunoSEQ multiplex PCR; TCRdb has only the in-frame clones, and not every one. There are 100,000 or so clones in the sample; around 83% occur only once, and about 3.8% lies in the top ten. Input material: PBMCs. The origin of the receptors is a man aged 25-45 years in good health and CMV-seronegative.

CDR3 loop: CASSSRETSGAYEQYF. CDR3 coding DNA: TGTGCCAGCAGCTCCCGTGAAACTAGCGGAGCCTACGAGCAGTACTTC. The genes are TRBV7-9 and TRBJ2-7; 8 bases align to TRBD2. Germline trimming cut 4 bases from V and 2 bases from J; bases unmatched to any gene: 10. The CDR3 runs 16 residues. Germline V gene sequence: CDR1 SEHNR, CDR2 FQNEAQ (reference sequence).

In DNA form, the CDR3 reads TGCAGTTCGATCAGGGACTATGGCTACACCTTC. Translation gives CSSIRDYGYTF. This chain links TRBV20-1 with TRBJ1-2; weak D call: TRBD1 (5 bases). The CDR3 covers 11 residues. Germline V gene lookup returns CDR1 DFQATT and CDR2 SNEGSKA (reference sequence). V lost 8 bases and J lost 3, with 10 bases in between.

This chain uses TRBV7-9 with TRBJ1-6; D gene ambiguous. Per germline, CDR1 SEHNR and CDR2 FQNEAQ (reference sequence). The V end lost 4 bases, the J end lost 6 bases, and 16 bases lay between the germline ends. The CDR3 length is 16 residues. CDR3 sequence reads: CASSSTAGRANSPLHF. The CDR3 region has the DNA TGTGCCAGCAGCTCCACCGCCGGGAGAGCTAATTCACCCCTCCACTTT.

The chain recombines TRBV9 with TRBJ1-2; D not resolved. CDR3 size: 8 residues. Germline loops: CDR1 SGDLS, CDR2 YYNGEE. Trimming took off 4 bases at V and 13 bases at J, with 5 bases between the two ends. The CDR3 sequence: CASSPGTF. In DNA, the CDR3 is TGTGCCAGCAGCCCGGGCACCTTC.

The V call is TRBV7-2, the J call TRBJ2-3; possibly TRBD2 for D (5 bases). The V gene's germline CDR1 is SGHTA and CDR2 FQGNSA. The CDR3 is 13 residues long. V lost 4 bases and J lost 6, with 11 bases in between. This chain's CDR3 is CASSSEPGDTQYF. The CDR3 DNA reads as TGTGCCAGCAGCTCTGAACCGGGGGATACGCAGTATTTT.

In its sample, this clone was seen once. This chain joins TRBV2 and TRBJ1-6, with D unclear. Germline CDR1 and CDR2: SNHLY and FYNNEI. CDR3 length equals 15 residues. V lost 2 bases to trimming and J lost 5 bases, with 10 bases between them. CDR3 DNA: TGTGCCAGCAGTGAACGGCAGGCAGATAATTCACCCCTCCACTTT. This translates into CASSERQADNSPLHF.

V gene TRBV2 combines with J gene TRBJ2-2; D is unclear. The germline CDR1 and CDR2 sequences are SNHLY and FYNNEI. Trimming cost V 9 bases and J 1 base, with 15 bases left between them. The CDR3 spans 15 residues. The DNA of the CDR3 is TGTGCCAGGCACCGACTCAAAGGGAACACCGGGGAGCTGTTTTTT. Encoded protein: CARHRLKGNTGELFF.

The chain employs TRBV10-3 and TRBJ1-2; 8 bases map to TRBD1. Per the germline V gene, CDR1 is ENHRY and CDR2 is SYGVKD. Trimming cost V 4 bases and J 4 bases; bases outside gene matches: 11. The CDR3 is 16 residues long. The CDR3 region is CAISGEPTGVAYGYTF. DNA for the CDR3: TGTGCCATCAGTGGGGAACCGACAGGGGTCGCCTATGGCTACACCTTC.

V usage is TRBV6-5 and J usage is TRBJ2-2, with a weak D call TRBD1 (7 bases). Between the trimmed V and J ends, which lost 7 bases and 4 bases, there was a span of 13 bases. This CDR3 has 14 residues. Germline CDR1 is MNHEY and CDR2 is SVGAGI. CDR3 region: CASTRGTATGELFF. The CDR3 nucleotides are TGTGCCAGCACCCGCGGGACAGCCACCGGGGAGCTGTTTTTT.

This clone has more than one count but fewer than ten. V usage is TRBV5-5 and J usage is TRBJ1-1, with D hard to call. Looked up from germline, CDR1 is SGHKS and CDR2 is YYEKEE (reference sequence). V was clipped by 1 base and J by 1 base, with 8 bases between them. The CDR3 spans 14 residues. Here the CDR3 reads CASSLSVSNTEAFF. CDR3 nucleotides: TGTGCCAGCAGCTTGTCGGTCTCGAACACTGAAGCTTTCTTT.

This CDR3 is CASSFSSEVGELFF. In DNA form, the CDR3 reads TGCGCCAGCAGCTTCTCTAGCGAGGTCGGGGAGCTGTTTTTT. The gene calls are TRBV5-1 and TRBJ2-2; a weak D match, TRBD2 (6 bases). The V gene's germline CDR1 is SGHRS and CDR2 YFSETQ. The CDR3 runs to 14 residues. With 2 bases removed from V and 7 bases from J, the gap between germline ends came to 12 bases.

The V and J genes are TRBV7-8 and TRBJ2-5; 8 bases are shared with TRBD1. The V gene's germline CDR1 is SGHVS and CDR2 FQNEAQ. This CDR3 is 17 amino acids long. V lost 4 bases, J lost 7 bases, and 17 bases stayed unmatched. CDR3 in DNA: TGTGCCAGCAGCTCCTGGTCGGCAGGGGGCGTCCGTGGGACCCAGTACTTC. Translating gives CASSSWSAGGVRGTQYF.

V usage is TRBV7-9 and J usage is TRBJ1-1; weak D call: TRBD1 (5 bases). The CDR3 runs to 15 residues. Germline V gene data show CDR1 as SEHNR and CDR2 as FQNEAQ (reference sequence). Trimming took 4 bases from V and 0 from J, leaving 12 bases between them. The CDR3 bases are TGTGCCAGCAGCTCCCAGGGTGGATTGAACACTGAAGCTTTCTTT. This gives the protein CASSSQGGLNTEAFF.

V usage is TRBV7-9 and J usage is TRBJ2-7; 7 nucleotides line up with TRBD1. V trimming: 5 bases; J trimming: 2 bases; junction bases outside the gene matches: 9. CDR1 SEHNR and CDR2 FQNEAQ come from the germline V gene (reference sequence). CDR3 length: 15 amino acids. The DNA for the CDR3 is TGTGCCAGCAGCCAAATGGGACAGCCTACCTACGAGCAGTACTTC. Translation: CASSQMGQPTYEQYF.

To note about this clone: This CDR3 is also generated by other DNA sequences in the sample. The chain has TRBV4-1 and TRBJ2-7; 7 nucleotides align to TRBD1. CDR1 is MGHRA, CDR2 YSYEKL, per germline. The CDR3 contains 16 residues. With 6 bases clipped from V and 0 bases from J, the junction kept 11 bases outside the gene matches. The CDR3, as DNA: TGCGCCAGCAGTCACACGACAGGGCTAAGCTCCTACGAGCAGTACTTC. Encoded protein: CASSHTTGLSSYEQYF.

As regards this clone: Germline is not matched at one junction end, which may reflect a read error. The rearrangement links TRBV4-1 to TRBJ2-7; tentative D call: TRBD2 (5 bases). The germline V gene has CDR1 MGHRA and CDR2 YSYEKL. The CDR3 is 12 residues long. Written as DNA, the CDR3 is TGCGCCGGCAGCCAACTGCCGGGGGAGCAGTACTTC. Amino acid sequence: CAGSQLPGEQYF.

V is TRBV7-9 and J is TRBJ1-2; weak D call: TRBD1 (6 bases). CDR3 length: 14 residues. Trimming removed 7 bases at V and 1 base at J, with 13 bases between. The germline CDR1 and CDR2 sequences are SEHNR and FQNEAQ (reference sequence). The chain's CDR3 is CASTWTANNYGYTF. CDR3 coding DNA: TGTGCCAGCACCTGGACAGCAAATAACTATGGCTACACCTTC.

The V call is TRBV18, the J call TRBJ2-2; 7 bases are shared with TRBD1. Losses at the gene ends were 1 base for V and 9 bases for J; bases not matched to a gene: 5. CDR1 is KGHSH and CDR2 is LQKENI in the germline V gene. The CDR3 is 14 residues long. This chain's CDR3 is CASSPLTGVRELFF. The CDR3 DNA is TGTGCCAGCTCACCACTCACAGGGGTACGGGAGCTGTTTTTT.

The genes are TRBV6-5 and TRBJ2-3; 8 bases agree with TRBD2. J gave up 5 bases and V 0 bases, and 7 bases lay outside the gene matches. This CDR3 spans 16 amino acids. Germline V lookup: CDR1 MNHEY, CDR2 SVGAGI. The CDR3 reads CASSYSRTGGLDTQYF. CDR3 coding DNA: TGTGCCAGCAGTTACTCTCGAACGGGGGGGTTAGATACGCAGTATTTT.

The chain recombines TRBV10-3 with TRBJ2-3; D not certain. With 4 bases removed from V and 0 bases from J, the gap between germline ends came to 5 bases. The CDR3 consists of 13 residues. Germline V CDR1 and CDR2: ENHRY, SYGVKD. CDR3 residues: CAISGPSTDTQYF. CDR3 coding DNA: TGTGCCATCAGTGGGCCAAGCACAGATACGCAGTATTTT.

In DNA form, the CDR3 reads TGCGCCAGCAAGGAGGAGGGATCGGACTACGATAATTCACCCCTCCACTTT. Protein sequence: CASKEEGSDYDNSPLHF. This chain connects TRBV5-1 to TRBJ1-6; D gene ambiguous. The germline CDR1 and CDR2 sequences are SGHRS and YFSETQ. The CDR3 extends over 17 amino acids. Trimming cost V 6 bases and J 5 bases, with 21 bases left between them.

The chain combines TRBV4-1 with TRBJ1-5; TRBD1 might be the D (5 bases). Germline V gene data show CDR1 as MGHRA and CDR2 as YSYEKL. The CDR3 is made up of 15 amino acids. Trimming shortened V by 0 bases and J by 7 bases, and 13 bases separated the two germline ends. In DNA form, the CDR3 reads TGCGCCAGCAGCCAAGAGCGGGGGGGAGGACAGCCCCAGCATTTT. Translating it yields CASSQERGGGQPQHF.

This chain connects TRBV19 to TRBJ2-5; D possibly corresponds to TRBD2 (6 bases). Trimming cost V 6 bases and J 3 bases, with 8 bases left between them. The CDR3 covers 12 residues. CDR1 is LNHDA and CDR2 is SQIVND in the germline V gene (reference sequence). The CDR3 spells CASRGGKETQYF. The CDR3 DNA is TGTGCCAGTAGGGGGGGAAAAGAGACCCAGTACTTC.

This clone has more than one count but fewer than ten. The gene calls are TRBV9 and TRBJ2-5; 9 nucleotides align to TRBD1. The J call could be wrong; TRBJ2-7 is a better fit for the DNA end. The CDR3 is made up of 14 amino acids. Germline assignment: CDR1 SGDLS and CDR2 YYNGEE. CDR3 sequence: CASSVGGQGREQYF. CDR3 DNA sequence: TGTGCCAGCAGCGTAGGGGGACAGGGTCGCGAGCAGTACTTC.

This chain joins TRBV27 and TRBJ2-1, with 10 bases that match TRBD2. Germline assignment: CDR1 MNHEY and CDR2 SMNVEV (reference sequence). The length of the CDR3 is 14 residues. V gave up 8 bases and J gave up 7 bases; unmatched junction bases: 8. The CDR3 DNA reads TGTGCCAGCTGTAGCCTAGCGGGAGAGAATGAGCAGTTCTTC. Encoded protein: CASCSLAGENEQFF.

The V call is TRBV30, the J call TRBJ1-4; D might be TRBD1 (5 bases). Germline values: CDR1 GTSNPN, CDR2 SVGIG (reference sequence). This CDR3 is 14 amino acids long. V dropped 3 bases and J dropped 4 bases, with 12 bases sitting between them. CDR3: CAWSLGVFNEKLFF. DNA of the CDR3: TGTGCCTGGAGCCTAGGGGTCTTTAATGAAAAACTGTTTTTT. The full variable domain, in which reference TRBV30 and TRBJ1-4 provide the parts outside the CDR3, is SQTIHQWPATLVQPVGSPLSLECTVEGTSNPNLYWYRQAAGRGLQLLFYSVGIGQISSEVPQNLSASRPQDRQFILSSKKLLLSDSGFYLCAWSLGVFNEKLFFGSGTQLSVL.

This clone occurred once. The chain combines TRBV7-8 with TRBJ1-1; the D is unclear. CDR1 and CDR2 from the germline V gene are SGHVS and FQNEAQ. This CDR3 comprises 15 residues. With 4 bases removed from V and 4 bases from J, the gap between germline ends came to 16 bases. In DNA form, the CDR3 reads TGTGCCAGCAGCTCAGTACACGGGGTCTCCACTGAAGCTTTCTTT. It specifies CASSSVHGVSTEAFF.

The genes are TRBV5-4 and TRBJ2-2, with TRBD2 identical over 9 bases. The V and J ends lost 3 bases and 0 bases, in that order; junction bases with no gene match: 3. Looked up from germline, CDR1 is SGHNT and CDR2 is YYREEE (reference sequence). This CDR3 contains 16 residues. The CDR3 DNA reads as TGTGCCAGCAGCTCGGGACTAGCAGCGAACACCGGGGAGCTGTTTTTT. Protein product: CASSSGLAANTGELFF.

The rearrangement uses TRBV7-9 and TRBJ2-3, with D tentatively TRBD2 (6 bases). V dropped 5 bases and J dropped 14 bases, with 17 bases sitting between them. This CDR3 has 12 residues. Germline-derived CDR1 and CDR2 are SEHNR and FQNEAQ (reference sequence). This CDR3 reads CASSVDLGRWYF. Written as DNA, the CDR3 is TGTGCCAGCAGCGTCGATCTAGGGAGGTGGTATTTT. Full variable domain (rest looked up from reference TRBV7-9 and TRBJ2-3): DTGVSQNPRHKITKRGQNVTFRCDPISEHNRLYWYRQTLGQGPEFLTYFQNEAQLEKSRLLSDRFSAERPKGSFSTLEIQRTEQGDSAMYLCASSVDLGRWYFGPGTRLTVL.

This sequence joins TRBV7-2 and TRBJ2-5; the D gene is possibly TRBD1 (7 bases). Germline values: CDR1 SGHTA, CDR2 FQGNSA. CDR3 length: 15 residues. V lost 6 bases and J 9 bases, leaving 23 bases between the germline ends. The CDR3 loop reads CASSVEGASWEAQYF. CDR3 DNA sequence: TGTGCCAGCAGTGTGGAGGGGGCCTCATGGGAGGCCCAGTACTTC.

The V call is TRBV27, the J call TRBJ2-3; no clear D. The CDR3 loop spans 14 amino acids. V lost 4 bases, J lost 1 base, and 9 bases lay in between. CDR1 and CDR2 from the germline V gene are MNHEY and SMNVEV (reference sequence). CDR3 in amino acids: CASSYREGTDTQYF. DNA of the CDR3: TGTGCCAGCAGTTACCGCGAGGGCACAGATACGCAGTATTTT.

The genes are TRBV29-1 and TRBJ2-2; TRBD2 agrees at 11 bases. With V trimmed by 4 bases and J by 8 bases, 6 bases remained unmatched. The CDR3 is 14 residues long. Germline-derived CDR1 and CDR2 are SQVTM and ANQGSEA. The CDR3 loop is CSVGLAGRSGELFF. The CDR3, as DNA: TGCAGCGTTGGACTAGCGGGGAGATCTGGGGAGCTGTTTTTT.